These T cell receptor beta chains were read from a single sample in a study of T cell responses to AZD1222 COVID-19 vaccine. Some clones are missing from TCRdb's copy, which holds only in-frame ones; the method was immunoSEQ multiplex PCR. The sample contains 150,000 to 200,000 clones, roughly 94% of which appear only once. Sequenced material: peripheral blood, taken 28 days after the second AZD1222 dose. These receptors were obtained from an adult who received the AZD1222 COVID-19 vaccine. CDR3s include the opening cysteine and the closing phenylalanine or tryptophan. A D gene is named only where the DNA matches it firmly. Only part of the rows carry a size: once, few, many, or a class if the clone is expanded.

>TRBV19|TRBJ2-5|TRBD1|once
CASSIGGQGIETQYF
TGTGCCAGTAGTATTGGGGGACAGGGTATCGAGACCCAGTACTTC
>TRBV19|TRBJ1-5|.|few
CASSIEGGSNQPQHF
TGTGCCAGTAGTATAGAGGGGGGCAGCAATCAGCCCCAGCATTTT
>TRBV6-6|TRBJ2-7|.|.
CASSYSAAPTQYF
TGTGCCAGCAGTTACTCGGCGGCGCCAACGCAGTACTTC
>TRBV9|TRBJ2-3|.|.
CASSLQGPDTQYF
TGTGCCAGCAGCTTACAGGGCCCAGATACGCAGTATTTT
>TRBV11-1|TRBJ1-2|.|.
CASSLANTGISSYGYTF
TGTGCCAGCAGCTTAGCTAACACAGGGATATCCTCGTATGGCTACACCTTC
>TRBV9|TRBJ2-1|.|.
CASSQHSGTVGNEQFF
TGTGCCAGCAGCCAACATTCCGGGACGGTGGGCAATGAGCAGTTCTTC
>TRBV7-9|TRBJ2-1|.|.
CASSAFNEQFF
TGTGCCAGCAGCGCTTTCAATGAGCAGTTCTTC
>TRBV7-9|TRBJ2-7|.|.
CASSFDSMYEQYF
TGTGCCAGCAGCTTTGACAGTATGTACGAGCAGTACTTC
>TRBV30|TRBJ1-1|.|.
CAWSSHGGWTEAFF
TGTGCCTGGAGTAGCCATGGGGGCTGGACTGAAGCTTTCTTT
>TRBV7-3|TRBJ2-3|TRBD1|.
CASSSRQGPVGTDTQYF
TGTGCCAGCAGCTCGCGACAGGGACCGGTCGGTACAGATACGCAGTATTTT
>TRBV7-3|TRBJ1-1|.|.
CASSSNGGRGTEAFF
TGTGCCAGCAGCTCAAACGGGGGAAGAGGGACTGAAGCTTTCTTT
>TRBV7-6|TRBJ1-3|.|.
CASSLAHSHGSSSGNTIYF
TGTGCCAGCAGCTTAGCGCACAGCCATGGGTCGAGCTCTGGAAACACCATATATTTT
>TRBV2|TRBJ2-4|TRBD2|.
CASSEHGGGKNIQYF
TGTGCCAGCAGTGAACATGGGGGGGGCAAAAACATTCAGTACTTC
>TRBV14|TRBJ1-6|.|.
CASSPWINSPLHF
TGTGCCAGCAGCCCCTGGATCAATTCACCCCTCCACTTT
>TRBV3-1/TRBV3-2|TRBJ1-6|.|.
CASAEEVYNSPLHF
TGTGCCAGTGCCGAGGAGGTGTATAATTCACCCCTCCACTTT
>TRBV6-5|TRBJ1-5|.|.
CASSYSKGSNQPQHF
TGTGCCAGCAGTTACTCGAAGGGGAGCAATCAGCCCCAGCATTTT
>TRBV7-9|TRBJ1-1|TRBD1|.
CASSLLSGQGSEAFF
TGTGCCAGCAGCTTATTATCGGGACAGGGATCTGAAGCTTTCTTT
>TRBV9|TRBJ2-7|.|.
CASSVGPGYEQYF
TGTGCCAGCAGCGTAGGGCCGGGTTACGAGCAGTACTTC
>TRBV7-6|TRBJ1-6|.|.
CASSRFGQTNSPLHF
TGTGCCAGCAGTCGTTTCGGACAGACCAATTCACCCCTCCACTTT
>TRBV6-5|TRBJ1-1|.|.
CASSYSAGVPNTEAFF
TGTGCCAGCAGTTACTCAGCAGGGGTCCCGAACACTGAAGCTTTCTTT
>TRBV7-8|TRBJ2-6|.|.
CASRQGIGSGANVLTF
TGTGCCAGCAGACAGGGTATAGGCTCTGGGGCCAACGTCCTGACTTTC
>TRBV20-1|TRBJ1-2|.|.
CSAPRDYGYTF
TGCAGTGCCCCCAGAGACTATGGCTACACCTTC
>TRBV6-2/TRBV6-3|TRBJ2-1|.|.
CASSSLGSSEQFF
TGTGCCAGCAGCTCCCTAGGGAGCAGTGAGCAGTTCTTC
>TRBV3-1/TRBV3-2|TRBJ2-5|.|.
CASSQVAEQETQYF
TGTGCCAGCAGCCAAGTAGCGGAGCAAGAGACCCAGTACTTC
>TRBV7-9|TRBJ1-4|.|few
CASTPLGGPRNEKLFF
TGTGCCAGCACCCCACTGGGGGGGCCGAGAAATGAAAAACTGTTTTTT
>TRBV28|TRBJ1-2|.|.
CASSPIATVLEGYTF
TGTGCCAGCAGCCCGATAGCGACGGTCCTTGAGGGCTACACCTTC
>TRBV28|TRBJ2-1|TRBD2|.
CASDSGGAVREQFF
TGTGCCAGCGACAGCGGGGGGGCCGTGCGAGAGCAGTTCTTC
>TRBV20-1|TRBJ1-2|.|.
CSARGPVGYTF
TGCAGTGCTAGAGGCCCCGTTGGCTACACCTTC
>TRBV7-2|TRBJ1-4|.|.
CASSLRGRSSNEKLFF
TGTGCCAGCAGCTTAAGAGGAAGATCTTCTAATGAAAAACTGTTTTTT